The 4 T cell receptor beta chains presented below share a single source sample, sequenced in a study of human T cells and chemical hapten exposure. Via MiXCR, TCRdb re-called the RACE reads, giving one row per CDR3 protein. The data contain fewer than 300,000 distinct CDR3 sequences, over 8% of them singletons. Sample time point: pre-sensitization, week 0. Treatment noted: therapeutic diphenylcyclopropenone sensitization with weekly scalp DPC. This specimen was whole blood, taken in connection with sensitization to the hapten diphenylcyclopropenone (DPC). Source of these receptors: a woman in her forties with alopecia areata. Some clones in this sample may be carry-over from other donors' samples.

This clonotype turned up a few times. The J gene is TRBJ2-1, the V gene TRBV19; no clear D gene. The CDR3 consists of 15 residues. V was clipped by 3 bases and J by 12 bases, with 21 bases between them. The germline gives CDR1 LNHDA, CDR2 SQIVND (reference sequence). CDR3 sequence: CASSIFTLDVEGQFF. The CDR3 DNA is TGTGCCAGTAGTATCTTTACCTTGGATGTGGAAGGGCAGTTCTTC. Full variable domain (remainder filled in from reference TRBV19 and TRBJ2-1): DGGITQSPKYLFRKEGQNVTLSCEQNLNHDAMYWYRQDPGQGLRLIYYSQIVNDFQKGDIAEGYSVSREKKESFPLTVTSAQKNPTAFYLCASSIFTLDVEGQFFGPGTRLTVL.

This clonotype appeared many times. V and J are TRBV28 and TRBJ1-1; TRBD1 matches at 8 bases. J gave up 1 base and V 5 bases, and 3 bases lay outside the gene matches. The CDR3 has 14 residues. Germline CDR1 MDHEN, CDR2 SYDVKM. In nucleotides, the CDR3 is TGTGCCAGCAGTGTAGGACAGGGGAACACTGAAGCTTTCTTT. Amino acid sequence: CASSVGQGNTEAFF.

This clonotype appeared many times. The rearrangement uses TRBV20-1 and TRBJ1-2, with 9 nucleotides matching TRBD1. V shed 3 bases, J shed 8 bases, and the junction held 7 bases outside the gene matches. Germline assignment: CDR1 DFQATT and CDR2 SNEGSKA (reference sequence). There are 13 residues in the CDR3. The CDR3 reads CSASLNRGLGYTF. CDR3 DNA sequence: TGCAGTGCTAGTTTAAACAGGGGGCTCGGCTACACCTTC.

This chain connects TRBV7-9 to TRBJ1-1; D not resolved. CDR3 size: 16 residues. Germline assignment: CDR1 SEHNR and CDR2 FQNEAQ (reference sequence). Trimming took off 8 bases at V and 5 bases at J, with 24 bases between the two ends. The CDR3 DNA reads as TGTGCCAGCGGCCTGGCCCCGAAGGTGGCGGGAACTGAAGCTTTCTTT. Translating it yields CASGLAPKVAGTEAFF.